The 31 T cell receptor beta chains below were found in one sample sequenced in a study of early T cells in non-severe SARS-CoV-2 infection. A single record per CDR3 protein comes from TCRdb applying MiXCR to the 5' RACE reads. The repertoire consists of tens of thousands of distinct CDR3 sequences, with 9% to 15% occurring once and the leading ten covering over 2.5%. This specimen consisted of whole blood, obtained at baseline. The receptors originated from an adult who was a healthcare worker with PCR-confirmed SARS-CoV-2 infection or an uninfected control (not recorded which).

This clonotype was seen only once. This could be a read error, since a much larger clone is one nucleotide away. This chain joins TRBV7-9 and TRBJ2-1; tentatively, D is TRBD1 (5 bases). The V end lost 8 bases, the J end lost 8 bases, and 22 bases lay between the germline ends. The CDR3 is made up of 15 amino acids. Germline V gene lookup returns CDR1 SEHNR and CDR2 FQNEAQ (reference sequence). This CDR3 is CASSLGAAPFDEQFF. The CDR3 coding sequence is TGTGCCAGCTCCTTAGGGGCTGCCCCTTTCGATGAGCAGTTCTTC.

The chain links TRBV28 to TRBJ2-2, with a weak D call TRBD1 (5 bases). CDR3 size: 16 residues. Germline V gene sequence: CDR1 MDHEN, CDR2 SYDVKM. V gave up 2 bases and J gave up 1 base, with 11 bases separating them. The CDR3 here is CASSLRAGRNTGELFF. DNA for the CDR3: TGTGCCAGCAGTTTAAGGGCAGGGCGGAACACCGGGGAGCTGTTTTTT.

This chain joins TRBV20-1 and TRBJ2-7; 7 positions match TRBD1. The CDR3 is 14 amino acids. Trimming removed 0 bases from V and 7 bases from J; junction bases left unmatched: 9. CDR1 is DFQATT and CDR2 is SNEGSKA in the germline V gene (reference sequence). The CDR3 nucleotides read TGCAGTGCTAGAGATGTACAGGGGATGTGGGAGCAGTACTTC. Translating it yields CSARDVQGMWEQYF.

In this sample, this clonotype turned up a few times. The rearrangement uses TRBV7-2 and TRBJ2-5; D is unresolved. Per germline, CDR1 SGHTA and CDR2 FQGNSA. The CDR3 consists of 12 residues. V was trimmed by 3 bases and J by 2 bases, leaving 4 bases between them. CDR3 amino acids: CASSFSQETQYF. Written as DNA, the CDR3 is TGTGCCAGCAGCTTCTCTCAAGAGACCCAGTACTTC.

The CDR3 bases are TGCGCCAGCAGCGCGGGACAGAACTACAATGAGCAGTTCTTC. It translates to CASSAGQNYNEQFF. The chain has TRBV5-1 and TRBJ2-1; tentative D call: TRBD1 (7 bases). The CDR3 is 14 amino acids. V lost 4 bases and J lost 3, with 11 bases in between. Germline V gene data show CDR1 as SGHRS and CDR2 as YFSETQ.

The chain combines TRBV11-2 with TRBJ2-7; tentatively, D is TRBD2 (6 bases). Germline lookup yields CDR1 SGHAT and CDR2 FQNNGV. CDR3 length: 15 residues. Trimming took 2 bases from V and 2 from J, leaving 13 bases between them. CDR3 loop: CASSLRESGPYEQYF. Written as DNA, the CDR3 is TGTGCCAGCAGCTTAAGGGAGAGCGGGCCCTACGAGCAGTACTTC.

This clonotype was detected a few times. The chain recombines TRBV4-3 with TRBJ2-3; D not certain. The V gene's germline CDR1 is LGHNA and CDR2 YSLEER. Trimming shortened V by 2 bases and J by 7 bases, and 13 bases separated the two germline ends. The CDR3 is made up of 14 amino acids. This CDR3 is CASSQTLGPYTQYF. DNA for the CDR3: TGCGCCAGCAGCCAAACTCTAGGACCCTATACGCAGTATTTT.

This clonotype was observed at least ten times. The chain uses TRBV7-8 and TRBJ2-1, with D hard to call. V was pared by 4 bases and J by 0 bases, with 16 bases between. CDR1 and CDR2 from the germline V gene are SGHVS and FQNEAQ. This CDR3 has 17 residues. CDR3 amino acids: CASSSYTGTGSYNEQFF. The CDR3 region has the DNA TGTGCCAGCAGCTCCTACACGGGTACTGGCTCCTACAATGAGCAGTTCTTC.

The chain carries TRBV3-1 and TRBJ1-1; D unresolved. Germline-derived CDR1 and CDR2 are LGHDT and YNNKEL (reference sequence). The CDR3 length is 12 residues. The V end lost 4 bases, the J end lost 3 bases, and 6 bases lay between the germline ends. CDR3: CASSLRYTEAFF. The CDR3 region has the DNA TGTGCCAGCAGCCTCAGGTACACTGAAGCTTTCTTT.

In its sample, this clonotype was seen a few times. The rearrangement uses TRBV18 and TRBJ1-5; TRBD1 matches 7 bases. The CDR3 is made up of 14 amino acids. The V gene's germline CDR1 is KGHSH and CDR2 LQKENI. The V gene end was trimmed by 3 bases and the J gene end by 7 bases; junction bases not matched to a gene: 6. CDR3 bases: TGTGCCAGCTCACCCGGGACAGCCTGGCAGCCCCAGCATTTT. Protein sequence: CASSPGTAWQPQHF.

This clonotype was seen repeatedly, ten times or more. The J gene is TRBJ1-1, the V gene TRBV7-9, with TRBD1 matching over 7 bases. This CDR3 contains 15 residues. Germline V gene lookup returns CDR1 SEHNR and CDR2 FQNEAQ (reference sequence). The J segment lost 0 bases and the V segment lost 6 bases, leaving 7 bases of the junction unmatched. This CDR3 reads CASSSPGQMNTEAFF. CDR3 DNA: TGTGCCAGCAGTTCCCCGGGACAGATGAACACTGAAGCTTTCTTT.

V usage is TRBV7-3 and J usage is TRBJ2-7, with a tentative D call TRBD2 (6 bases). This CDR3 contains 13 residues. V dropped 2 bases and J dropped 6 bases, with 11 bases sitting between them. The germline V gene has CDR1 SGHTA and CDR2 FQGTGA. The CDR3 nucleotides are TGTGCCAGCAGCTTAGGAGGGCAGACCGAGCAGTACTTC. It yields the protein CASSLGGQTEQYF.

This clonotype has more than one count but fewer than ten. The rearrangement links TRBV28 to TRBJ2-5; 8 bases fit TRBD1. CDR1 and CDR2 (germline): MDHEN, SYDVKM. J gave up 4 bases and V 5 bases, and 6 bases lay outside the gene matches. The CDR3 is made up of 14 amino acids. The CDR3 loop reads CASSHSTGAETQYF. The CDR3 bases are TGTGCCAGCAGTCACTCGACAGGGGCAGAGACCCAGTACTTC.

The chain combines TRBV28 with TRBJ1-4; possible D gene TRBD1, 6 bases. V was pared by 5 bases and J by 7 bases, with 11 bases between. The germline V gene has CDR1 MDHEN and CDR2 SYDVKM. This CDR3 is built from 13 residues. The CDR3 sequence is CASSIQGGEKLFF. The CDR3 DNA reads TGTGCCAGCAGTATACAGGGCGGTGAAAAACTGTTTTTT. Full variable domain (outside the CDR3, taken from reference TRBV28 and TRBJ1-4): DVKVTQSSRYLVKRTGEKVFLECVQDMDHENMFWYRQDPGLGLRLIYFSYDVKMKEKGDIPEGYSVSREKKERFSLILESASTNQTSMYLCASSIQGGEKLFFGSGTQLSVL.

The V call is TRBV25-1, the J call TRBJ2-7, with 7 bases that match TRBD2. V was clipped by 3 bases and J by 4 bases; unmatched bases: 9. This CDR3 is built from 15 residues. Germline CDR1 is MGHDK and CDR2 is SYGVNS. CDR3 in amino acids: CASSEGGRVGYEQYF. The CDR3 DNA follows: TGTGCCAGCAGTGAGGGCGGGAGAGTAGGATACGAGCAGTACTTC.

The table lists this clonotype with a few counts. This chain connects TRBV2 to TRBJ2-3, with D uncertain. The CDR3 loop spans 11 amino acids. Deletions cut 5 bases from V and 3 bases from J, with 3 bases between. Germline V gene data show CDR1 as SNHLY and CDR2 as FYNNEI. The CDR3 DNA is TGTGCCAGCAGTAAGACAGATACGCAGTATTTT. Residues: CASSKTDTQYF.

This clonotype was seen at least ten times. This chain links TRBV4-3 with TRBJ2-7, with D unresolved. The germline V gene has CDR1 LGHNA and CDR2 YSLEER. Trimming stripped 0 bases from V and 3 bases from J, with 18 bases between. The CDR3 is made up of 17 amino acids. For the CDR3, the DNA is TGCGCCAGCAGCCAAGATCTCACTCGCAGGAAGAACTACGAGCAGTACTTC. Residues: CASSQDLTRRKNYEQYF.

This chain uses TRBV28 with TRBJ2-3; 12 positions match TRBD2. The CDR3 sequence is 15 residues long. CDR1 MDHEN and CDR2 SYDVKM come from the germline V gene. V dropped 3 bases and J dropped 4; count of bases not matched to a gene: 2. The CDR3 protein is CASSFLAGGPDTQYF. In DNA form, the CDR3 reads TGTGCCAGCAGTTTTCTAGCGGGAGGGCCAGATACGCAGTATTTT.

This clonotype was detected a few times. The rearrangement uses TRBV12-3 or TRBV12-4 and TRBJ2-7; 9 bases fit TRBD2. CDR3 length: 14 residues. With 6 bases clipped from V and 5 bases from J, the junction kept 8 bases outside the gene matches. CDR3 sequence: CASRLAGLPDEQYF. For the CDR3, the DNA is TGTGCCAGCAGGCTAGCGGGGCTCCCAGACGAGCAGTACTTC.

The chain links TRBV6-2 or TRBV6-3 to TRBJ1-2, with D uncertain. The CDR3 length is 15 residues. V was pared by 6 bases and J by 8 bases, with 22 bases between. Germline CDR1 is MNHEY and CDR2 is SVGEGT. CDR3 nucleotide sequence: TGTGCCAGCAGCCGCGGACCTTCTCCACGGGGAGGCTACACCTTC. Translating it yields CASSRGPSPRGGYTF.

The CDR3 reads CASSLLLSGSPYNEQFF. CDR3 DNA: TGTGCCAGCAGCTTATTATTAAGCGGGAGCCCCTACAATGAGCAGTTCTTC. This chain connects TRBV11-2 to TRBJ2-1; 8 nucleotides align to TRBD2. In germline, CDR1 is SGHAT, CDR2 FQNNGV. The trim removed 2 bases at V and 2 bases at J, leaving 8 bases unmatched. This CDR3 is 17 amino acids long.

The V call is TRBV18, the J call TRBJ2-7; D tentatively reads TRBD1 or TRBD2 (6 bases each). Germline lookup yields CDR1 KGHSH and CDR2 LQKENI. The CDR3 totals 15 residues. Trimming stripped 3 bases from V and 0 bases from J, with 12 bases between. The CDR3 region is CASSPPGALSYEQYF. The DNA of the CDR3 is TGTGCCAGCTCACCTCCGGGGGCTCTCTCCTACGAGCAGTACTTC.

The chain recombines TRBV28 with TRBJ1-1; unclear D gene. Germline V gene sequence: CDR1 MDHEN, CDR2 SYDVKM. Trimming shortened V by 5 bases and J by 8 bases, and 15 bases separated the two germline ends. This CDR3 comprises 13 residues. In nucleotides, the CDR3 is TGTGCCAGCAGTGTTACGGGGAATGTCGAAGCTTTCTTT. Its translation is CASSVTGNVEAFF.

This clonotype appeared many times. This rearrangement joins TRBV12-3 or TRBV12-4 to TRBJ1-5; tentatively, D is TRBD1 (6 bases). Trimming removed 6 bases from V and 4 bases from J, with 13 bases in between. The CDR3 length is 14 residues. For the CDR3, the DNA is TGTGCCAGCAGCTATGGACAGTCAAATCAGCCCCAGCATTTT. This gives the protein CASSYGQSNQPQHF.

V usage is TRBV6-2 or TRBV6-3 and J usage is TRBJ2-1; D may be TRBD2 (5 bases). CDR3 length: 14 residues. Germline assignment: CDR1 MNHEY and CDR2 SVGEGT. V gave up 6 bases and J gave up 3 bases, with 12 bases separating them. The CDR3 DNA sequence: TGTGCCAGCAGGACGGAGAGGGACTACAATGAGCAGTTCTTC. It codes for CASRTERDYNEQFF.

This clonotype was seen a few times. This rearrangement joins TRBV29-1 to TRBJ2-4; 7 bases align to TRBD1. The CDR3 contains 15 residues. Germline V gene sequence: CDR1 SQVTM, CDR2 ANQGSEA. Trimming removed 7 bases from V and 8 bases from J; junction bases left unmatched: 17. The CDR3, as DNA: TGCAGCGCCCGGGCCCAGGGGGTAAAAAACGACATTCAGTACTTC. Protein sequence: CSARAQGVKNDIQYF.

Ten or more counts support this clonotype. The chain employs TRBV7-7 and TRBJ2-5; 10 bases are shared with TRBD1. Germline trimming cut 5 bases from V and 7 bases from J; bases unmatched to any gene: 7. The CDR3 is 14 residues long. Germline lookup yields CDR1 SSHAT and CDR2 FNYEAQ (reference sequence). The CDR3 DNA reads TGTGCCAGCAGCGCCGGACAGGGGGGCGGGACCCAGTACTTC. Encoded protein: CASSAGQGGGTQYF. Filled out from reference TRBV7-7 and TRBJ2-5, the complete variable domain reads GAGVSQSPRYKVTKRGQDVTLRCDPISSHATLYWYQQALGQGPEFLTYFNYEAQPDKSGLPSDRFSAERPEGSISTLTIQRTEQRDSAMYRCASSAGQGGGTQYFGPGTRLLVL.

The chain carries TRBV20-1 and TRBJ2-1; 8 nucleotides line up with TRBD2. V trimming: 6 bases; J trimming: 0 bases; junction bases outside the gene matches: 10. This CDR3 comprises 16 residues. Germline values: CDR1 DFQATT, CDR2 SNEGSKA (reference sequence). The CDR3 DNA reads TGCAGTGCGATGATAGCGGGAAGCCCCTCCTACAATGAGCAGTTCTTC. Protein product: CSAMIAGSPSYNEQFF.

The chain has TRBV7-2 and TRBJ1-1, with D unclear. Germline V gives CDR1 SGHTA, CDR2 FQGNSA. Trimming removed 3 bases from V and 0 bases from J, with 8 bases in between. The CDR3 spans 14 residues. The CDR3 is CASSLGPVNTEAFF. The DNA of the CDR3 is TGTGCCAGCAGCTTGGGCCCAGTGAACACTGAAGCTTTCTTT.

V and J are TRBV28 and TRBJ2-3; TRBD1 matches 9 bases. This CDR3 is built from 17 residues. Trimming took 5 bases from V and 7 from J; bases not matched to a gene: 16. Germline loops: CDR1 MDHEN, CDR2 SYDVKM. The CDR3 region has the DNA TGTGCCAGCAGTGGGACCTTCCCGGGACAGGGAAAGCATACGCAGTATTTT. Translated: CASSGTFPGQGKHTQYF.

This clonotype has only a few counts. The chain combines TRBV7-9 with TRBJ1-6; the D is unclear. V dropped 2 bases and J dropped 5 bases, with 10 bases sitting between them. This CDR3 is 15 amino acids long. CDR1 and CDR2 (germline): SEHNR, FQNEAQ (reference sequence). In DNA form, the CDR3 reads TGTGCCAGCAGCTTATCCTGGCGGGATAATTCACCCCTCCACTTT. The encoded protein is CASSLSWRDNSPLHF.